Listed here are 27 T cell receptor beta chains from one sample, sequenced in a study of blood T cell repertoires in COVID-19. Profiled with immunoSEQ multiplex PCR; TCRdb holds only in-frame clones, not every one. This sample has about 140,000 clones, with 79% found just once. The source material was peripheral blood. The source is a man aged 55 to 70 with acute or convalescent COVID-19.

The chain links TRBV5-4 to TRBJ1-2; 9 bases are shared with TRBD1. Trimming at V came to 5 bases and at J to 6 bases, leaving 5 bases not matched to a gene. The CDR3 contains 13 residues. Germline CDR1 reads SGHNT; CDR2 reads YYREEE (reference sequence). This CDR3 is CASRPGQGNGYTF. The DNA of the CDR3 is TGTGCCAGCAGACCGGGACAGGGCAATGGCTACACCTTC. Variable domain in full (rest from reference TRBV5-4 and TRBJ1-2): ETGVTQSPTHLIKTRGQQVTLRCSSQSGHNTVSWYQQALGQGPQFIFQYYREEENGRGNFPPRFSGLQFPNYSSELNVNALELDDSALYLCASRPGQGNGYTFGSGTRLTVV.

The CDR3 DNA reads as TGTGCCAGCAGTTTAAAGAGGATCTCTGAGCAGTTCTTC. Encoded protein: CASSLKRISEQFF. This chain links TRBV12-3 or TRBV12-4 with TRBJ2-1; D is ambiguous. The CDR3 contains 13 residues. Trimming pared 2 bases from V and 9 bases from J, leaving 11 bases between.

The gene calls are TRBV19 and TRBJ2-1; possibly TRBD2 for D (6 bases). CDR3 size: 15 residues. From germline, CDR1 is LNHDA and CDR2 SQIVND (reference sequence). The V end was cut by 6 bases, the J end by 8 bases, with 20 bases between. The CDR3 nucleotides are TGTGCCAGTAGGAGGGGCGGGGTGGAACCCCATGAGCAGTTCTTC. Protein sequence: CASRRGGVEPHEQFF.

The rearrangement joins TRBV9 to TRBJ2-1; the match to TRBD2 covers 14 bases. Germline lookup yields CDR1 SGDLS and CDR2 YYNGEE. CDR3 length: 19 amino acids. Trimming took 4 bases from V and 3 from J; bases not matched to a gene: 12. The CDR3 nucleotides are TGTGCCAGCAGCCCTCCCGGGACTAGCGGGAGTTTAATCTACAATGAGCAGTTCTTC. This translates into CASSPPGTSGSLIYNEQFF. Looking up the rest from reference TRBV9 and TRBJ2-1 gives the full variable domain: DSGVTQTPKHLITATGQRVTLRCSPRSGDLSVYWYQQSLDQGLQFLIQYYNGEERAKGNILERFSAQQFPDLHSELNLSSLELGDSALYFCASSPPGTSGSLIYNEQFFGPGTRLTVL.

J is TRBJ1-1 and V is TRBV7-2; D is unclear. V shed 3 bases and J shed 1 base, with 12 bases lying between them. Germline V gene sequence: CDR1 SGHTA, CDR2 FQGNSA. CDR3 length: 15 amino acids. As DNA, the CDR3 is TGTGCCAGCAGCTTGGGCCAAATCGGGAACACTGAAGCTTTCTTT. Protein sequence: CASSLGQIGNTEAFF. Full variable domain (missing parts from reference TRBV7-2 and TRBJ1-1): GAGVSQSPSNKVTEKGKDVELRCDPISGHTALYWYRQSLGQGLEFLIYFQGNSAPDKSGLPSDRFSAERTGGSVSTLTIQRTQQEDSAVYLCASSLGQIGNTEAFFGQGTRLTVV.

This clone is a singleton in its sample. The chain uses TRBV27 and TRBJ1-2; D is unclear. V was shortened by 11 bases and J by 7 bases, with 20 bases between the two germline ends. The CDR3 consists of 13 residues. Germline CDR1 MNHEY, CDR2 SMNVEV (reference sequence). CDR3 sequence (DNA): TGTGCCGTTACATCGACCGACATTGGTGGCTACACCTTC. Its translation is CAVTSTDIGGYTF.

The V call is TRBV7-9, the J call TRBJ2-1; a weak D match, TRBD2 (5 bases). The V and J ends lost 4 bases and 0 bases respectively, with 10 bases between them. Germline V lookup: CDR1 SEHNR, CDR2 FQNEAQ (reference sequence). The CDR3 has 15 amino acids. The CDR3 protein is CASSSDSDSYNEQFF. CDR3 bases: TGTGCCAGCAGCTCGGACTCCGACTCCTACAATGAGCAGTTCTTC.

The genes are TRBV5-1 and TRBJ1-3; D remains unclear. The CDR3 has 16 residues. Trimming shortened V by 4 bases and J by 0 bases, and 14 bases separated the two germline ends. Germline V CDR1 and CDR2: SGHRS, YFSETQ. The CDR3 coding sequence is TGCGCCAGCAGCGTCGCGGACTCCAACTCTGGAAACACCATATATTTT. Its translation: CASSVADSNSGNTIYF.

In its sample, this clone was seen once. CDR3 sequence reads: CASSPTGAGNEKLFF. The CDR3 DNA is TGTGCCAGCTCGCCGACAGGGGCGGGAAATGAAAAACTGTTTTTT. The chain has TRBV18 and TRBJ1-4; 8 bases are shared with TRBD1. The length of the CDR3 is 15 residues. Germline V gene sequence: CDR1 KGHSH, CDR2 LQKENI. The V gene end was trimmed by 6 bases and the J gene end by 5 bases; junction bases not matched to a gene: 8.

The CDR3 coding sequence is TGTGCCAGCAGCTTAGGACTGGGAGGTTGGGAGACCCAGTACTTC. It is translated as CASSLGLGGWETQYF. This chain connects TRBV7-2 to TRBJ2-5, with a possible D match to TRBD2 (6 bases). This CDR3 spans 15 amino acids. V dropped 1 base and J dropped 5 bases, with 14 bases sitting between them. Germline V lookup: CDR1 SGHTA, CDR2 FQGNSA.

V gene TRBV11-2 combines with J gene TRBJ2-1; 10 bases are a match to TRBD1. There are 15 residues in the CDR3. After removal of 8 bases from V and 5 bases from J, the junction contained 9 bases not matched to a gene. In germline, CDR1 is SGHAT, CDR2 FQNNGV. The CDR3 DNA follows: TGTGCCAGCGTCTCCGGGACAGGGGTGGACAATGAGCAGTTCTTC. Amino acids: CASVSGTGVDNEQFF.

In this sample, this clone turned up once. J is TRBJ2-1 and V is TRBV27; 11 nucleotides agree with TRBD2. V was pared by 3 bases and J by 6 bases, with 7 bases of the junction left unmatched. The germline CDR1 and CDR2 sequences are MNHEY and SMNVEV (reference sequence). CDR3 length equals 16 residues. CDR3 in DNA: TGTGCCAGCAGTTTTCGTAGCGGGAGGGCCTCCAATGAGCAGTTCTTC. It codes for CASSFRSGRASNEQFF.

The chain uses TRBV3-1 (or the pseudogene TRBV3-2) and TRBJ2-2, with TRBD2 matching over 10 bases. Germline loops: CDR1 LGHDT, CDR2 YNNKEL (reference sequence). J gave up 7 bases and V 10 bases, and 9 bases lay outside the gene matches. The length of the CDR3 is 14 residues. CDR3 sequence (DNA): TGTGCCACAACTAGCGGGATAGTTGACGGGGAGCTGTTTTTT. Its protein product is CATTSGIVDGELFF.

This clone was counted only a few times. V usage is TRBV6-1 and J usage is TRBJ1-2; no definite D call. Trimming took 2 bases from V and 2 from J, leaving 9 bases between them. Germline V gene lookup returns CDR1 MNHNS and CDR2 SASEGT. This CDR3 has 14 amino acids. In DNA form, the CDR3 reads TGTGCCAGCAGTGAACTTACTCCCAACTATGGCTACACCTTC. Amino acids: CASSELTPNYGYTF.

The chain recombines TRBV5-1 with TRBJ1-2; TRBD1 is a possible D gene (6 bases). V was cut by 5 bases and J by 4 bases, with 15 bases left in between. Germline V gene sequence: CDR1 SGHRS, CDR2 YFSETQ. The CDR3 contains 14 residues. In DNA, the CDR3 is TGCGCCAGCAGACTCACAGGGATCGGCTATGGCTACACCTTC. Its protein product is CASRLTGIGYGYTF.

The chain is built from TRBV6-5 and TRBJ1-1; D unclear. The CDR3 sequence is 15 residues long. V shed 6 bases and J shed 0 bases, with 14 bases lying between them. Germline V gene sequence: CDR1 MNHEY, CDR2 SVGAGI. CDR3 DNA: TGTGCCAGCAGGTACGAACAGTTAATGAACACTGAAGCTTTCTTT. This sequence encodes CASRYEQLMNTEAFF.

V usage is TRBV3-1 (or the pseudogene TRBV3-2) and J usage is TRBJ2-7, with D maybe TRBD1 (6 bases). This CDR3 has 14 residues. CDR1 and CDR2 from the germline V gene are LGHDT and YNNKEL (reference sequence). V dropped 4 bases and J dropped 3 bases, with 13 bases sitting between them. In nucleotides, the CDR3 is TGTGCCAGCAGCCCCCACAGGGACCGCTACGAGCAGTACTTC. Translating gives CASSPHRDRYEQYF.

The chain carries TRBV19 and TRBJ1-2; 7 nucleotides line up with TRBD1. The CDR3 covers 15 residues. V lost 6 bases, J lost 7 bases, and 14 bases stayed unmatched. CDR1 is LNHDA, CDR2 SQIVND, per germline (reference sequence). CDR3 region: CASRVRQGDHLGYTF. The CDR3 coding sequence is TGTGCCAGTAGAGTTCGGCAGGGGGATCACCTTGGCTACACCTTC.

CDR3 DNA sequence: TGTGCCAGTAGTATGGGACAGTTTTGGGAGACCCAGTACTTC. This sequence encodes CASSMGQFWETQYF. The gene calls are TRBV19 and TRBJ2-5; 7 nucleotides agree with TRBD1. CDR1 is LNHDA, CDR2 SQIVND, per germline (reference sequence). The CDR3 contains 14 residues. Losses at the gene ends were 3 bases for V and 5 bases for J; bases not matched to a gene: 6. The complete variable domain, with remaining parts taken from reference TRBV19 and TRBJ2-5, reads DGGITQSPKYLFRKEGQNVTLSCEQNLNHDAMYWYRQDPGQGLRLIYYSQIVNDFQKGDIAEGYSVSREKKESFPLTVTSAQKNPTAFYLCASSMGQFWETQYFGPGTRLLVL.

This chain links TRBV6-2 or TRBV6-3 with TRBJ2-7, with a possible D match to TRBD1 (6 bases). V was trimmed by 4 bases and J by 6 bases, leaving 19 bases between them. CDR3 size: 15 residues. The V gene's germline CDR1 is MNHEY and CDR2 SVGEGT. This chain's CDR3 is CASSSIPLTGSEQYF. The CDR3, as DNA: TGTGCCAGCAGTTCCATTCCCTTAACAGGGTCCGAGCAGTACTTC.

V is TRBV19 and J is TRBJ2-7; 8 nucleotides match TRBD1. The CDR3 totals 15 residues. Per germline, CDR1 LNHDA and CDR2 SQIVND (reference sequence). J lost 0 bases, V lost 4 bases, and 5 bases had no gene match. The CDR3 reads CASSRTGSSSYEQYF. The CDR3 coding sequence is TGTGCCAGTAGTAGGACAGGGTCGAGCTCCTACGAGCAGTACTTC.

The V gene is TRBV5-1, the J gene TRBJ2-5; 8 bases agree with TRBD1. This CDR3 has 15 amino acids. V was pared by 3 bases and J by 5 bases, with 9 bases of the junction left unmatched. Germline V gene lookup returns CDR1 SGHRS and CDR2 YFSETQ. For the CDR3, the DNA is TGCGCCAGCAGCTCCGGCGCAGGGGGCAGGGAGACCCAGTACTTC. Translating it yields CASSSGAGGRETQYF.

This chain links TRBV4-1 with TRBJ1-2; D is unclear. This CDR3 has 14 residues. V gave up 1 base and J gave up 7 bases, with 13 bases separating them. CDR1 and CDR2 from the germline V gene are MGHRA and YSYEKL. The CDR3 DNA sequence: TGCGCCAGCAGCCAAGGTCAGGCAGTTGGTGGCTACACCTTC. As protein: CASSQGQAVGGYTF.

This rearrangement joins TRBV28 to TRBJ2-7; D possibly corresponds to TRBD2 (5 bases). Germline CDR1 reads MDHEN; CDR2 reads SYDVKM. Trimming cost V 1 base and J 4 bases, with 11 bases left between them. The CDR3 is 14 amino acids. For the CDR3, the DNA is TGTGCCAGCAGTTTATCTCGGGGTCCTTACGAGCAGTACTTC. Protein sequence: CASSLSRGPYEQYF.

J is TRBJ2-1 and V is TRBV5-4; 12 nucleotides match TRBD2. Per the germline V gene, CDR1 is SGHNT and CDR2 is YYREEE (reference sequence). V was pared by 0 bases and J by 2 bases, with 0 bases of the junction left unmatched. The CDR3 is 16 amino acids. The CDR3, as DNA: TGTGCCAGCAGCTTGGGGACTAGCGGGACCTACAATGAGCAGTTCTTC. It is translated as CASSLGTSGTYNEQFF.

This clone appeared a few times. CDR3 in DNA: TGTGCCAGCAGCCAAACAGCTGGGGGGTGGGAGACCCAGTACTTC. Amino acids: CASSQTAGGWETQYF. This chain joins TRBV7-2 and TRBJ2-5; D is perhaps TRBD2 (6 bases). This CDR3 spans 15 amino acids. Germline CDR1 and CDR2: SGHTA and FQGNSA. Deletions cut 5 bases from V and 5 bases from J, with 18 bases between. Full variable domain (remainder filled in from reference TRBV7-2 and TRBJ2-5): GAGVSQSPSNKVTEKGKDVELRCDPISGHTALYWYRQSLGQGLEFLIYFQGNSAPDKSGLPSDRFSAERTGGSVSTLTIQRTQQEDSAVYLCASSQTAGGWETQYFGPGTRLLVL.

V gene TRBV5-1 combines with J gene TRBJ2-7, with 9 positions matching TRBD1. The CDR3 is made up of 13 amino acids. Germline loops: CDR1 SGHRS, CDR2 YFSETQ. Unmatched junction bases numbered 13, after V lost 6 bases and J lost 12 bases. In DNA form, the CDR3 reads TGCGCCAGCAACTCCGGGACAGGGCCGTTTCGGTACTTC. It specifies CASNSGTGPFRYF.